Below are 30 T cell receptor beta chains sequenced from a single sample in a study of cytomegalovirus exposure and HLA in healthy donors. A multiplex PCR was run with 60 Vbeta primers and 13 Jbeta primers. This table comes from immunoSEQ multiplex PCR, and its TCRdb copy is limited to in-frame clones, with some not included. The sample carries some 100,000 clones, roughly 83% recorded once. Specimen: PBMCs. All receptors derive from a female donor in good health and CMV-seropositive.

The chain combines TRBV20-1 with TRBJ2-3; D is unclear. The V gene's germline CDR1 is DFQATT and CDR2 SNEGSKA (reference sequence). The CDR3 spans 10 residues. CDR3 in amino acids: CTTGADTQYF. Written as DNA, the CDR3 is TGCACGACTGGAGCAGATACGCAGTATTTT.

Comment on this clone: Other nucleotide sequences in the sample specify the same CDR3. The chain uses TRBV5-4 and TRBJ1-6, with 7 bases matching TRBD1. With 4 bases clipped from V and 4 bases from J, the junction kept 5 bases outside the gene matches. Germline V lookup: CDR1 SGHNT, CDR2 YYREEE (reference sequence). This CDR3 has 15 residues. The CDR3 DNA reads as TGTGCCAGCAGCCGTGGGACAGAATATAATTCACCCCTCCACTTT. Residues: CASSRGTEYNSPLHF.

This clone came up a few times. The DNA for the CDR3 is TGCGCCAGCAGGCTAGCGGGGTTCCAAGAGACCCAGTACTTC. Translation: CASRLAGFQETQYF. V usage is TRBV5-1 and J usage is TRBJ2-5; 9 bases fit TRBD2. The CDR3 totals 14 residues. The V gene end was trimmed by 5 bases and the J gene end by 1 base; junction bases not matched to a gene: 3. Germline V lookup: CDR1 SGHRS, CDR2 YFSETQ.

The chain links TRBV7-9 to TRBJ2-5, with D perhaps TRBD1 (5 bases). Germline CDR1 and CDR2: SEHNR and FQNEAQ (reference sequence). This CDR3 region has 14 residues. V lost 1 base, J lost 2 bases, and 8 bases lay in between. The CDR3 loop reads CASSLGRTQETQYF. CDR3 nucleotides: TGTGCCAGCAGCTTAGGGCGGACACAAGAGACCCAGTACTTC.

This sequence joins TRBV10-2 and TRBJ2-6; 7 bases map to TRBD1. V lost 4 bases to trimming and J lost 0 bases; unmatched junction nucleotides: 3. CDR3 length equals 16 residues. CDR1 is WSHSY and CDR2 is SAAADI in the germline V gene. The CDR3 bases are TGCGCCAGCAGTGTTGGGACAGTCTCTGGGGCCAACGTCCTGACTTTC. Residues: CASSVGTVSGANVLTF.

This clone has more than one count but fewer than ten. This chain joins TRBV27 and TRBJ2-1, with D tentatively TRBD2 (6 bases). V gave up 5 bases and J gave up 2 bases, with 16 bases separating them. CDR1 and CDR2 from the germline V gene are MNHEY and SMNVEV (reference sequence). The CDR3 totals 16 residues. CDR3 coding DNA: TGTGCCAGCAGTCCCCGTTGGGGGGTCCCCTACAATGAGCAGTTCTTC. The encoded protein is CASSPRWGVPYNEQFF.

The chain combines TRBV30 with TRBJ2-3; possibly TRBD2 for D (6 bases). The CDR3 extends over 16 amino acids. The V gene's germline CDR1 is GTSNPN and CDR2 SVGIG (reference sequence). V dropped 5 bases and J dropped 0 bases, with 18 bases sitting between them. CDR3 sequence (DNA): TGTGCCTGGGGGGCCGTTAGCGGAGTAAGCACAGATACGCAGTATTTT. Translation: CAWGAVSGVSTDTQYF.

The chain employs TRBV30 and TRBJ1-3, with 7 bases identical to TRBD1. This CDR3 contains 14 residues. CDR1 and CDR2 from the germline V gene are GTSNPN and SVGIG (reference sequence). The V and J ends lost 3 bases and 1 base, in that order; junction bases with no gene match: 3. The CDR3 nucleotides read TGTGCCTGGAGGACAGGGTCTTCTGGAAACACCATATATTTT. Protein product: CAWRTGSSGNTIYF.

The chain recombines TRBV5-1 with TRBJ2-1; TRBD2 matches at 9 bases. V was pared by 5 bases and J by 15 bases, with 18 bases of the junction left unmatched. The V gene's germline CDR1 is SGHRS and CDR2 YFSETQ. The CDR3 totals 15 residues. CDR3: CASRSGGSSGVHWFF. CDR3 coding DNA: TGCGCCAGCAGGAGCGGGGGGTCCTCAGGGGTTCACTGGTTCTTC.

The genes are TRBV11-2 and TRBJ2-7, with D perhaps TRBD2 (6 bases). V lost 5 bases to trimming and J lost 10 bases, with 15 bases between them. Germline V gives CDR1 SGHAT, CDR2 FQNNGV. The CDR3 extends over 12 amino acids. CDR3 nucleotides: TGTGCCAGCAGCCCTCCGGGACTTCCTCAGTACTTC. Protein sequence: CASSPPGLPQYF.

CDR3 DNA: TGTGCCAGCGGGAGGACAGGGCGCACCTCTGGCTACACCTTC. This translates into CASGRTGRTSGYTF. The chain couples TRBV6-5 to TRBJ1-2; 8 nucleotides match TRBD1. V was pared by 8 bases and J by 7 bases, with 12 bases of the junction left unmatched. This CDR3 comprises 14 residues. Germline V gene lookup returns CDR1 MNHEY and CDR2 SVGAGI.

This clone has more than one count but fewer than ten. The chain carries TRBV5-6 and TRBJ2-3; 9 nucleotides align to TRBD2. This CDR3 is built from 18 residues. In germline, CDR1 is SGHDT, CDR2 YYEEEE. After removal of 8 bases from V and 5 bases from J, the junction contained 21 bases not matched to a gene. DNA for the CDR3: TGTGCCAGTAGTCTTCCCGGGACTAGCCGGGCAACGCAAGATACGCAGTATTTT. Translation gives CASSLPGTSRATQDTQYF.

J is TRBJ2-3 and V is TRBV7-2; TRBD1 is a possible D gene (6 bases). This CDR3 comprises 13 residues. Per the germline V gene, CDR1 is SGHTA and CDR2 is FQGNSA. V shed 4 bases and J shed 6 bases, with 11 bases lying between them. CDR3 region: CASSWAGADTQYF. The CDR3 coding sequence is TGTGCCAGCAGCTGGGCAGGGGCGGATACGCAGTATTTT.

The V and J genes are TRBV11-3 and TRBJ2-1, with 9 bases fitting TRBD2. This CDR3 comprises 17 residues. Germline assignment: CDR1 SGHNT and CDR2 YENEEA. J lost 1 base, V lost 5 bases, and 9 bases had no gene match. The CDR3 bases are TGTGCCAGCAGCCCGGTAGGTAGCGGGAGATCCTACAATGAGCAGTTCTTC. The encoded protein is CASSPVGSGRSYNEQFF.

The chain joins TRBV5-4 to TRBJ2-3, with TRBD2 matching 9 bases. J gave up 4 bases and V 1 base, and 4 bases lay outside the gene matches. The CDR3 length is 15 residues. CDR1 is SGHNT and CDR2 is YYREEE in the germline V gene (reference sequence). The CDR3 nucleotides are TGTGCCAGCAGCTTGCGGCTAGCGGGATCAGATACGCAGTATTTT. Amino acids: CASSLRLAGSDTQYF.

The V call is TRBV19, the J call TRBJ2-7, with D possibly TRBD1 on 7 matching bases. V gave up 5 bases and J gave up 3 bases, with 17 bases separating them. Looked up from germline, CDR1 is LNHDA and CDR2 is SQIVND (reference sequence). The CDR3 has 15 residues. Here the CDR3 reads CASSSPGGQSYEQYF. In DNA, the CDR3 is TGTGCCAGTAGTTCCCCCGGGGGACAGAGCTACGAGCAGTACTTC.

The chain couples TRBV6-5 to TRBJ1-5; a possible D gene is TRBD1 (5 bases). Between the trimmed V and J ends, which lost 6 bases and 9 bases, there was a span of 18 bases. This CDR3 comprises 14 residues. The germline gives CDR1 MNHEY, CDR2 SVGAGI. CDR3: CASSWGPNPTPQHF. The CDR3 region has the DNA TGTGCCAGCAGCTGGGGCCCAAACCCAACGCCCCAGCATTTT.

V gene TRBV7-2 combines with J gene TRBJ2-7, with D unresolved. Germline loops: CDR1 SGHTA, CDR2 FQGNSA. V lost 1 base and J 1 base, leaving 11 bases between the germline ends. This CDR3 spans 15 amino acids. In DNA form, the CDR3 reads TGTGCCAGCAGCTTAGGTTTCAGTAAGTCCTACGAGCAGTACTTC. Translated: CASSLGFSKSYEQYF.

The chain is built from TRBV4-1 and TRBJ2-5, with 7 bases identical to TRBD2. Germline V CDR1 and CDR2: MGHRA, YSYEKL. V trimming: 0 bases; J trimming: 4 bases; junction bases outside the gene matches: 5. The CDR3 has 15 amino acids. The CDR3 loop reads CASSQEWTSGETQYF. The DNA for the CDR3 is TGCGCCAGCAGCCAAGAGTGGACTAGTGGAGAGACCCAGTACTTC.

The J gene is TRBJ2-7, the V gene TRBV19; possibly TRBD2 for D (7 bases). Germline V gene data show CDR1 as LNHDA and CDR2 as SQIVND (reference sequence). Deletions cut 4 bases from V and 4 bases from J, with 17 bases between. This CDR3 is 15 amino acids long. CDR3 protein: CASSTTVGGLYEQYF. The CDR3, as DNA: TGTGCCAGTAGTACCACCGTGGGGGGGCTTTACGAGCAGTACTTC.

The V gene is TRBV30, the J gene TRBJ1-2; D gene ambiguous. V dropped 3 bases and J dropped 8 bases, with 16 bases sitting between them. The V gene's germline CDR1 is GTSNPN and CDR2 SVGIG (reference sequence). CDR3 length: 13 amino acids. The CDR3 spells CAWSPLKTLGYTF. For the CDR3, the DNA is TGTGCCTGGAGCCCTTTAAAGACACTCGGCTACACCTTC.

V usage is TRBV7-9 and J usage is TRBJ1-4; tentatively, D is TRBD1 (6 bases). Trimming took 1 base from V and 6 from J, leaving 9 bases between them. The V gene's germline CDR1 is SEHNR and CDR2 FQNEAQ (reference sequence). There are 14 residues in the CDR3. The CDR3 loop reads CASSLVGTYEKLFF. DNA of the CDR3: TGTGCCAGCAGCTTAGTCGGGACATATGAAAAACTGTTTTTT.

The chain links TRBV30 to TRBJ1-2; tentatively, D is TRBD1 (5 bases). The CDR3 spans 13 residues. Deletions cut 3 bases from V and 2 bases from J, with 10 bases between. From germline, CDR1 is GTSNPN and CDR2 SVGIG (reference sequence). The DNA for the CDR3 is TGTGCCTGGAGCCGCACAGGCAACTATGGCTACACCTTC. Residues: CAWSRTGNYGYTF.

The V gene is TRBV10-3, the J gene TRBJ2-1; TRBD1 agrees at 9 bases. CDR3 length: 14 amino acids. Germline CDR1 is ENHRY and CDR2 is SYGVKD. With V trimmed by 3 bases and J by 6 bases, 3 bases remained unmatched. The CDR3 region is CAISERTGVNEQFF. The CDR3 DNA sequence: TGTGCCATCAGTGAAAGGACAGGGGTCAATGAGCAGTTCTTC.

J is TRBJ2-5 and V is TRBV7-2; 10 nucleotides match TRBD1. The tail of the sequence fits TRBJ2-7 better, so the J call may be wrong. This CDR3 has 16 residues. CDR1 and CDR2 (germline): SGHTA, FQGNSA. In nucleotides, the CDR3 is TGTGCCAGCAGATCCCGACAGGGGGCCGCCTCCTACGAGCAGTACTTC. This codes for CASRSRQGAASYEQYF.

J is TRBJ2-6 and V is TRBV5-4; D not resolved. Deletions cut 2 bases from V and 7 bases from J, with 7 bases between. The CDR3 consists of 13 residues. Germline assignment: CDR1 SGHNT and CDR2 YYREEE (reference sequence). CDR3 protein: CASSFWRANVLTF. The CDR3, as DNA: TGTGCCAGCAGCTTCTGGAGAGCCAACGTCCTGACTTTC.

The chain combines TRBV15 with TRBJ1-1; D gene ambiguous. V shed 3 bases and J shed 0 bases, with 5 bases lying between them. The CDR3 has 13 residues. Germline V gene sequence: CDR1 LNHNV, CDR2 YYDKDF (reference sequence). CDR3 residues: CATSRRVNTEAFF. Written as DNA, the CDR3 is TGTGCCACCAGCAGGAGGGTGAACACTGAAGCTTTCTTT.

This clone was seen a single time. V and J are TRBV5-4 and TRBJ2-2; TRBD2 might be the D (6 bases). Per germline, CDR1 SGHNT and CDR2 YYREEE (reference sequence). CDR3 length: 13 amino acids. The V and J ends lost 7 bases and 4 bases respectively, with 11 bases between them. As DNA, the CDR3 is TGTGCCAGCGACGAGGGACTCACCGGGGAGCTGTTTTTT. Its protein product is CASDEGLTGELFF.

This chain connects TRBV6-1 to TRBJ2-5; TRBD1 aligns across 7 bases. The CDR3 sequence is 16 residues long. Germline assignment: CDR1 MNHNS and CDR2 SASEGT. V trimming: 4 bases; J trimming: 4 bases; junction bases outside the gene matches: 12. Here the CDR3 DNA reads TGTGCCAGCAGTGCCCAAGACAGGGCTGGGGGAGAGACCCAGTACTTC. It translates to CASSAQDRAGGETQYF.

The chain combines TRBV5-4 with TRBJ1-4, with D perhaps matching TRBD1 (6 bases). Trimming stripped 4 bases from V and 5 bases from J, with 12 bases between. From germline, CDR1 is SGHNT and CDR2 YYREEE (reference sequence). CDR3 size: 14 residues. CDR3 protein: CASSLGQRNEKLFF. The CDR3 bases are TGTGCCAGCAGCCTAGGACAGAGAAATGAAAAACTGTTTTTT.